This TCR beta chain was identified during a study of T cells in Graves' hyperthyroidism and ophthalmopathy. Study results and caveats: Ophthalmopathy was predicted by the model a median of about 6.5 months ahead of onset. From stable hyperthyroidism, ophthalmopathy was set apart by a 13 V-J model.

The CDR3 runs 16 residues. Germline V gene lookup returns CDR1 SNHLY and CDR2 FYNNEI. The trim removed 2 bases at V and 10 bases at J, leaving 13 bases unmatched. In its sample, this clonotype was seen many times. No antigen is known for it. Not enrolled were patients with uncontrolled infection, other autoimmune disease, pregnancy or lactation. Together with thyroid ultrasound, orbital computed tomography, serum thyroxine and TRAb, clinical symptoms were used for diagnoses. It was RNA transcripts that yielded the amplified TCR beta CDR3 regions. TCR CDR3 regions were first amplified by RT-PCR with HTBI primers. TCRdb used MiXCR to reprocess the multiplex PCR reads, holding one entry per CDR3 protein. The sample includes roughly 180,000 distinct CDR3 sequences, approximately 15% of them seen just once.

The sequencing input was blood. This clonotype was sampled from a woman between 45 and 60 years old with Graves' hyperthyroidism. The rearrangement links TRBV2 to TRBJ1-4; 7 nucleotides match TRBD1. The CDR3 nucleotides are TGTGCCAGCAGTGAATGGTTAGGGGGCACCAGGGTAAAACTGTTTTTT. Translated, it gives CASSEWLGGTRVKLFF.